The 18 T cell receptor beta chains listed next were all sequenced from one sample in a study of blood T cell repertoires in COVID-19 (dated by TCRdb to the early 2020s). Libraries were prepared through the immunoSEQ multiplex PCR assay. TCRdb retrieved this table from immuneACCESS and kept in-frame rearrangements only. Not all clones are present; in checked studies, unresolved V genes account for under half, and no reason is known for the remainder. For this sample the table gives some 190,000 clones, of which 85% were detected only once. The top ten constitute about 5% of the sample. Sequencing was performed on peripheral blood. The receptor set was obtained from a woman aged 80 or over with acute or convalescent COVID-19.

The chain has TRBV7-2 and TRBJ2-7; TRBD1 matches at 12 bases. Germline V CDR1 and CDR2: SGHTA, FQGNSA. Germline trimming cut 4 bases from V and 3 bases from J; bases unmatched to any gene: 16. The CDR3 runs to 19 residues. In DNA, the CDR3 is TGTGCCAGCAGCTGGGGGACAGGGGGCACCGCGGGGAGAGACTACGAGCAGTACTTC. Translated: CASSWGTGGTAGRDYEQYF.

The chain combines TRBV7-9 with TRBJ1-4; weak D call: TRBD1 (6 bases). V was shortened by 6 bases and J by 8 bases, with 19 bases between the two germline ends. Per germline, CDR1 SEHNR and CDR2 FQNEAQ (reference sequence). The CDR3 extends over 15 amino acids. The CDR3 coding sequence is TGTGCCAGCAGTCAAACCAGGGGTTCCGAAGAAAAACTGTTTTTT. It translates to CASSQTRGSEEKLFF.

The V and J genes are TRBV27 and TRBJ1-3, with D possibly being TRBD1 (5 bases). In germline, CDR1 is MNHEY, CDR2 SMNVEV (reference sequence). CDR3 size: 15 residues. With 5 bases removed from V and 3 bases from J, the gap between germline ends came to 14 bases. CDR3 bases: TGTGCCAGCAGTCGGGACTCCCGGGTTGGAAACACCATATATTTT. This gives the protein CASSRDSRVGNTIYF.

The V and J genes are TRBV4-3 and TRBJ1-4; perhaps TRBD1 as D (6 bases). The V gene's germline CDR1 is LGHNA and CDR2 YSLEER. V was pared by 4 bases and J by 8 bases, with 14 bases between. The CDR3 contains 14 residues. The DNA for the CDR3 is TGCGCCAGCAGCCCCACAGGGATTGGGGAAAAACTGTTTTTT. Its protein is CASSPTGIGEKLFF.

The J gene is TRBJ2-5, the V gene TRBV18, with no clear D. From germline, CDR1 is KGHSH and CDR2 LQKENI. Between the trimmed V and J ends, which lost 3 bases and 4 bases, there was a span of 9 bases. The CDR3 length is 13 residues. The DNA of the CDR3 is TGTGCCAGCTCACCCACCAGAGGAGAGACCCAGTACTTC. Translated: CASSPTRGETQYF.

The J gene is TRBJ1-5, the V gene TRBV18; no firm D call. The CDR3 loop spans 14 amino acids. V dropped 3 bases and J dropped 5 bases, with 11 bases sitting between them. Per germline, CDR1 KGHSH and CDR2 LQKENI. The CDR3 bases are TGTGCCAGCTCACCGGCCAATTCAGATCAGCCCCAGCATTTT. It translates to CASSPANSDQPQHF.

The rearrangement uses TRBV7-2 and TRBJ1-2; no clear D. Trimming shortened V by 1 base and J by 7 bases, and 7 bases separated the two germline ends. This CDR3 is 12 amino acids long. CDR1 and CDR2 (germline): SGHTA, FQGNSA. CDR3 region: CASSLDQVGYTF. The CDR3 nucleotides read TGTGCCAGCAGCTTAGACCAGGTTGGCTACACCTTC.

The chain employs TRBV7-8 and TRBJ2-7; D perhaps matches TRBD2 (6 bases). The CDR3 covers 16 residues. V shed 1 base and J shed 4 bases, with 17 bases lying between them. CDR1 and CDR2 (germline): SGHVS, FQNEAQ. CDR3 sequence (DNA): TGTGCCAGCAGCTTAGGGGACTCTGGGGCGTTATACGAGCAGTACTTC. Encoded protein: CASSLGDSGALYEQYF.

The chain has TRBV2 and TRBJ1-1; no clear D. This CDR3 has 14 residues. CDR1 and CDR2 from the germline V gene are SNHLY and FYNNEI. The germline V and J ends were trimmed by 8 bases and 0 bases, with 13 bases remaining between them. The CDR3 spells CASLSEGLNTEAFF. CDR3 bases: TGTGCCAGCCTCTCGGAGGGCCTGAACACTGAAGCTTTCTTT.

This clone was counted only a few times. The rearrangement uses TRBV28 and TRBJ2-7; TRBD1 matches 7 bases. The CDR3 runs to 14 residues. V gave up 3 bases and J gave up 5 bases; unmatched junction bases: 7. Looked up from germline, CDR1 is MDHEN and CDR2 is SYDVKM. The CDR3 region has the DNA TGTGCCAGCAGTTTTACAGGGGTTAGCGACGAGCAGTACTTC. Protein: CASSFTGVSDEQYF.

V usage is TRBV7-2 and J usage is TRBJ2-1; 11 nucleotides align to TRBD2. The CDR3 contains 16 residues. Losses at the gene ends were 5 bases for V and 7 bases for J; bases not matched to a gene: 10. Germline lookup yields CDR1 SGHTA and CDR2 FQGNSA. CDR3 DNA: TGTGCCAGCAGCCATTGGGGGACTAGCGGAGGAAATGAGCAGTTCTTC. As protein: CASSHWGTSGGNEQFF. The full variable domain, with the rest looked up from reference TRBV7-2 and TRBJ2-1, is GAGVSQSPSNKVTEKGKDVELRCDPISGHTALYWYRQSLGQGLEFLIYFQGNSAPDKSGLPSDRFSAERTGGSVSTLTIQRTQQEDSAVYLCASSHWGTSGGNEQFFGPGTRLTVL.

The rearrangement uses TRBV7-9 and TRBJ2-7, with 7 bases aligning to TRBD2. This CDR3 is built from 14 residues. After removal of 3 bases from V and 3 bases from J, the junction contained 5 bases not matched to a gene. Germline V CDR1 and CDR2: SEHNR, FQNEAQ (reference sequence). The CDR3 sequence is CASSFFRGSYEQYF. The CDR3 region has the DNA TGTGCCAGCAGCTTTTTTCGCGGGAGCTACGAGCAGTACTTC.

The V call is TRBV14, the J call TRBJ1-5; 7 positions match TRBD1. Germline values: CDR1 SGHDN, CDR2 FVKESK. Trimming removed 3 bases from V and 3 bases from J; junction bases left unmatched: 14. The length of the CDR3 is 18 residues. Here the CDR3 DNA reads TGTGCCAGCAGCCACCCGGGAGATGGAGGGGGCTTCAATCAGCCCCAGCATTTT. Translating it yields CASSHPGDGGGFNQPQHF.

The chain uses TRBV7-3 and TRBJ2-3; D gene unclear. The CDR3 covers 15 residues. Germline V lookup: CDR1 SGHTA, CDR2 FQGTGA. The ends were cut back, 1 base at V and 4 bases at J, with 12 bases in the middle. The CDR3 reads CASSLSPYPSDTQYF. The CDR3 DNA is TGTGCCAGCAGCTTAAGTCCCTACCCCTCAGATACGCAGTATTTT.

The gene calls are TRBV7-2 and TRBJ2-5; TRBD2 might be the D (6 bases). Deletions cut 1 base from V and 2 bases from J, with 11 bases between. The CDR3 extends over 15 amino acids. Germline V gene lookup returns CDR1 SGHTA and CDR2 FQGNSA. CDR3 sequence: CASSLGAGRQETQYF. As DNA, the CDR3 is TGTGCCAGCAGCTTAGGGGCAGGGAGGCAAGAGACCCAGTACTTC. The whole variable domain, filled in from reference TRBV7-2 and TRBJ2-5, reads GAGVSQSPSNKVTEKGKDVELRCDPISGHTALYWYRQSLGQGLEFLIYFQGNSAPDKSGLPSDRFSAERTGGSVSTLTIQRTQQEDSAVYLCASSLGAGRQETQYFGPGTRLLVL.

This rearrangement joins TRBV9 to TRBJ1-2; 7 bases align to TRBD1. Unmatched junction bases numbered 8, after V lost 3 bases and J lost 6 bases. CDR3 length: 14 residues. The V gene's germline CDR1 is SGDLS and CDR2 YYNGEE. CDR3 sequence (DNA): TGTGCCAGCAGCGGACGCAGGGGGTTGGATGGCTACACCTTC. It yields the protein CASSGRRGLDGYTF.

For the CDR3, the DNA is TGTGCCAGCAGCTCACCGGGACAGATGGATTGCTACACCTTC. This codes for CASSSPGQMDCYTF. The genes are TRBV5-8 and TRBJ1-2; 7 positions match TRBD1. Trimming took 3 bases from V and 9 from J; bases not matched to a gene: 11. Germline V gene data show CDR1 as SGHTS and CDR2 as YDEGEE. This CDR3 is built from 14 residues.

The chain links TRBV15 to TRBJ2-2; D gene uncertain. This CDR3 is 13 amino acids long. Germline values: CDR1 LNHNV, CDR2 YYDKDF (reference sequence). V was pared by 1 base and J by 7 bases, with 7 bases between. The CDR3, as DNA: TGTGCCACCAGCAGAGCTCGTAACGGGGAGCTGTTTTTT. Translating it yields CATSRARNGELFF.